The source of this T cell receptor (beta chain) is a study of somatic mutations in cytotoxic T cells in rheumatoid arthritis. Assay: immunoSEQ multiplex PCR; the TCRdb copy retains only in-frame clones and omits some. The sample carries under 20,000 clones, around 67% recorded once. Trimming took 4 bases from V and 2 from J, leaving 8 bases between them. Germline V gene sequence: CDR1 MNHEY, CDR2 SMNVEV (reference sequence). This CDR3 comprises 13 residues. The clonotype was recovered from an adult with rheumatoid arthritis. The sample taken for sequencing was CD8+ T cells sorted from blood. The chain uses TRBV27 and TRBJ1-2; D unresolved. CDR3 DNA sequence: TGTGCCAGCAGTTACACAGTAAACTATGGCTACACCTTC. Encoded protein: CASSYTVNYGYTF.